This is a list of T cell receptor beta chains from one sample in a study of cytomegalovirus exposure and HLA in healthy donors. The protocol was immunoSEQ multiplex PCR, while the TCRdb copy is restricted to in-frame clones and leaves out a portion. This sample carries about 140,000 clones, 77% of them seen once, and the ten largest clones take approximately 2%. The specimen sequenced was PBMCs. These TCRs come from a man aged 25-40 years in good health and CMV-seronegative. Both conserved end residues are part of each CDR3. The D gene is left open where the match is weak. Expanded clones get a size class; other rows say once, few or many, or leave the size out.

TRBV5-8	-	-	TRBJ1-3	TGTGCCAGCAGCCTGGACAGTGGCTCTGGAAACACCATATATTTT	CASSLDSGSGNTIYF
TRBV27	-	-	TRBJ2-5	TGTGCCAGCAGTTCTCAAGAGACCCAGTACTTC	CASSSQETQYF
TRBV6-5	TRBD1	-	TRBJ1-5	TGTGCCAGCAGTTCAGGACAGGGAGACGGTCAGCCCCAGCATTTT	CASSSGQGDGQPQHF
TRBV2	-	-	TRBJ1-2	TGTGCCAGCCGCACCAGCGGGACCCGGAACGAGGGGAACTATGGCTACACCTTC	CASRTSGTRNEGNYGYTF
TRBV2	TRBD2	-	TRBJ2-1	TGTGGGGGCGGGCGGGAGATGAGTAATGAGCAGTTCTTC	CGGGREMSNEQFF
TRBV29-1	-	once	TRBJ2-1	TGCAGCGCCGGACAGCTTGAGCAGTTCTTC	CSAGQLEQFF
TRBV18	-	once	TRBJ1-4	TGTGCCAGCTCACCACCGGGATTTGGGGGCTTCGAGGAAAAACTGTTTTTT	CASSPPGFGGFEEKLFF
TRBV28	TRBD2	once	TRBJ2-1	TGTGCCAGCTTAGGGACTAGAGGTTACAATGAGCAGTTCTTC	CASLGTRGYNEQFF
TRBV5-1	TRBD2	-	TRBJ2-3	TGCGCCAGCAGCTTGGGCGGGAGGGGCACAGATACGCAGTATTTT	CASSLGGRGTDTQYF
TRBV5-4	TRBD2	-	TRBJ2-1	TGTGCCAGCAGCACATCTCCTAGCGGGCATTACAATGAGCAGTTCTTC	CASSTSPSGHYNEQFF
TRBV10-3	-	-	TRBJ2-1	TGTGCCATCAGTGATCTAGCTCTGGTTTCCAATGAGCAGTTCTTC	CAISDLALVSNEQFF
TRBV6-1	-	-	TRBJ2-7	TGTGCCAGCACCCCCGCCTTCGGCGGATCCTACGAGCAGTACTTC	CASTPAFGGSYEQYF
TRBV7-9	TRBD1	-	TRBJ2-7	TGTGCCAGCAGCCCCCGGCGACAGGGGGCGATTTCCTACGAGCAGTACTTC	CASSPRRQGAISYEQYF
TRBV19	-	-	TRBJ2-3	TGTGCCAGTAGTATAGGGTACAGGGTGGACACAGATACGCAGTATTTT	CASSIGYRVDTDTQYF
TRBV6-1	TRBD1	-	TRBJ2-7	TGTGCCAGCAGTGAAGAAGGGACAGGGAGTCGGATGTTGGTCTACGAGCAGTACTTC	CASSEEGTGSRMLVYEQYF
TRBV5-1	TRBD2	once	TRBJ2-3	TGCGCCAGCAGCTTGGGTACGGGGGGGGACACAGATACGCAGTATTTT	CASSLGTGGDTDTQYF
TRBV2	TRBD2	-	TRBJ2-7	TGTGCCAGCAGTGAAGCGGTACTAGCGGGAACCATCTACGAGCAGTACTTC	CASSEAVLAGTIYEQYF
TRBV6-6	TRBD1	-	TRBJ1-1	TGTGCCAGCAGCCCCGACAGGGGGCGCCGCACTGAAGCTTTCTTT	CASSPDRGRRTEAFF
TRBV19	-	-	TRBJ2-7	TGTGCCAGTAGTATAGGTTCCAGGGGCCCCGTTGGTTTCGAGCAGTACTTC	CASSIGSRGPVGFEQYF
TRBV9	-	-	TRBJ2-3	TGTGCCAGCAGCGTATCGGGGGTGGCAGATACGCAGTATTTT	CASSVSGVADTQYF
TRBV7-9	TRBD1	few	TRBJ1-4	TGTGCCAGCAGCTTAAACGCAGGGGGGAATGAAAAACTGTTTTTT	CASSLNAGGNEKLFF
TRBV6-1	-	once	TRBJ2-1	TGTGCCAGCACCCCGGGTTACAATGAGCAGTTCTTC	CASTPGYNEQFF
TRBV9	-	-	TRBJ2-2	TGTGCCAGCAGCGTAGCAGATACCGGGGAGCTGTTTTTT	CASSVADTGELFF
TRBV10-2	-	-	TRBJ2-7	TGCGCCAGCAGTGAGATGGGGGGAACCTCCTACGAGCAGTACTTC	CASSEMGGTSYEQYF
TRBV25-1	TRBD1	few	TRBJ1-4	TGTGCCAGCAGGCCAGGGGGCCCTGGTGAAAAACTGTTTTTT	CASRPGGPGEKLFF
TRBV19	TRBD1	once	TRBJ2-2	TGTGCCAGTAGTGGGACAGGGGTCACCGGGGAGCTGTTTTTT	CASSGTGVTGELFF
TRBV4-1	-	-	TRBJ1-4	TGCGCCAGCGGTGTGACAGCCGCAACTAATGAAAAACTGTTTTTT	CASGVTAATNEKLFF
TRBV5-1	TRBD1	-	TRBJ1-1	TGCGCCACCAGGATGAGGGACAGGGAGACTGAAGCTTTCTTT	CATRMRDRETEAFF
TRBV2	-	few	TRBJ1-4	TGTGCCAGCAGTGCAGAGAGCAACTATGTTGAAAAACTGTTTTTT	CASSAESNYVEKLFF
TRBV5-1	TRBD2	once	TRBJ2-1	TGCGCCAGCAGCTTGGAGGGGCTAGCGGGGCGGGGCAATGAGCAGTTCTTC	CASSLEGLAGRGNEQFF
TRBV29-1	-	-	TRBJ1-2	TGCAGCGCCCAGAGGGACACTGCTAACTATGGCTACACCTTC	CSAQRDTANYGYTF
TRBV28	-	-	TRBJ1-2	TGTGCCAGCGGATCCGGGACAATGGGCTACACCTTC	CASGSGTMGYTF
TRBV7-3	TRBD2	once	TRBJ2-5	TGTGCCAGCACTCGTCTAGCGGGAGGAAGAGAGACCCAGTACTTC	CASTRLAGGRETQYF
TRBV19	-	-	TRBJ1-5	TGTGCCAGTAGTACGCGTATGAATCAGCCCCAGCATTTT	CASSTRMNQPQHF
TRBV7-3	-	-	TRBJ2-5	TGTGCCAGCAGCTTTGCCCGGTCAGAGACCCAGTACTTC	CASSFARSETQYF
TRBV30	TRBD1	-	TRBJ2-7	TGTGCCTGGGACAGGGGCCACGAGCAGTACTTC	CAWDRGHEQYF
TRBV6-4	-	few	TRBJ2-1	TGTGCCAGCAGCCCGGGGGAAAACAATGAGCAGTTCTTC	CASSPGENNEQFF
TRBV15	TRBD1	-	TRBJ2-4	TGTGCCACCAGCAGAGATAGGGACAGGGGGGAGAACATTCAGTACTTC	CATSRDRDRGENIQYF
TRBV28	-	-	TRBJ2-5	TGTGCCAGCAGTTTTCAGGGGAGGGGGGGAGAGACCCAGTACTTC	CASSFQGRGGETQYF
TRBV7-9	TRBD1	-	TRBJ2-5	TGTGCCAGCAGCCCGGTTCCGGGACAGGGACAAGAGACCCAGTACTTC	CASSPVPGQGQETQYF